This TCR delta chain was observed in a study of γδ T cells in repeated Plasmodium falciparum infection. Study background: Samples were taken at baseline, before some infections, and 21 days after each. Study-wide findings and caveats: Malian donors came from one small rural village, predominantly one ethnic group. Compared with Australian children, Malian Vdelta2-negative repertoires seemed more clonal, less diverse, less shared.

This clone was detected a few times. The target antigen is unknown. With a far larger clone one base away, a read error is the likely cause. Within the sample, other DNA sequences also encode this same CDR3. The germline V gene encodes CDR1 GEAIGNYY and CDR2 EKD. This CDR3 has 14 residues. Both TRG and TRD chains were sequenced from each sorted sample. TCRdb re-called the multiplex PCR reads using CATT. Found here are around 86,000 delta-chain clones, approximately 1.5% of them singletons; the top ten hold more than 7.5%. Gammadelta T cells were flow-sorted from PBMC into Vgamma9/Vdelta2+ and Vdelta2-negative populations for bulk analysis.

This receptor was identified in a pool of human donors (malaria-infected and uninfected, not separated). V gene TRDV2 combines with J gene TRDJ1; 10 nucleotides agree with TRDD3. TCRdb does not report a J gene; here it was assigned by matching the DNA to germline references. Input material: gamma-delta T cells from blood. CDR3 sequence reads: CACDTLGDTRGLIF. CDR3 nucleotide sequence: TGTGCTTGTGACACGTTGGGGGATACCCGGGGACTCATCTTT.